The 23 T cell receptor beta chains presented below share a single source sample, sequenced in a study of shared clonotypes between healthy human individuals. TCRdb's copy holds only in-frame clones and misses some; the assay was immunoSEQ multiplex PCR. The sample holds about 640,000 clones; about two thirds are singletons and the top ten take less than 2%. The specimen sequenced was memory CD4+ T cells sorted from blood. Subset meaning: CD45RA-negative fraction. The origin of the receptors is a woman in her thirties in good health.

The V call is TRBV7-9, the J call TRBJ2-1, with 8 bases identical to TRBD2. The germline gives CDR1 SEHNR, CDR2 FQNEAQ (reference sequence). The J segment lost 4 bases and the V segment lost 0 bases, leaving 11 bases of the junction unmatched. The CDR3 spans 18 residues. The CDR3 spells CASSLAPSGPLRYNEQFF. The CDR3 DNA follows: TGTGCCAGCAGCTTAGCGCCTAGCGGGCCCTTGAGGTACAATGAGCAGTTCTTC.

Details on this clone: Other DNA sequences in the same sample also yield this CDR3. This chain connects TRBV19 to TRBJ2-2, with no clear D. This CDR3 has 13 residues. Trimming pared 3 bases from V and 2 bases from J, leaving 4 bases between. Germline CDR1 and CDR2: LNHDA and SQIVND (reference sequence). CDR3 in amino acids: CASSIVNTGELFF. The CDR3 DNA sequence: TGTGCCAGTAGTATTGTAAACACCGGGGAGCTGTTTTTT.

In this sample, this clone turned up a few times. V usage is TRBV5-1 and J usage is TRBJ2-1; possible D gene TRBD1, 5 bases. The CDR3 covers 15 residues. V lost 2 bases and J 1 base, leaving 10 bases between the germline ends. Germline V lookup: CDR1 SGHRS, CDR2 YFSETQ. The CDR3 region is CASSLQVGSYNEQFF. The CDR3 region has the DNA TGCGCCAGCAGCTTACAGGTAGGATCCTACAATGAGCAGTTCTTC.

The rearrangement links TRBV18 to TRBJ1-4; the D gene is possibly TRBD1 (5 bases). This CDR3 is 13 amino acids long. Germline V gene sequence: CDR1 KGHSH, CDR2 LQKENI. V shed 6 bases and J shed 5 bases, with 10 bases lying between them. CDR3 coding DNA: TGTGCCAGCTCGAGGGACCCAAATGAAAAACTGTTTTTT. Amino acid sequence: CASSRDPNEKLFF.

The chain uses TRBV4-1 and TRBJ2-1; maybe TRBD2 (5 bases). Germline CDR1 MGHRA, CDR2 YSYEKL. The CDR3 has 17 amino acids. Trimming took 4 bases from V and 1 from J, leaving 17 bases between them. CDR3 amino acids: CASSPRQTGISYNEQFF. The CDR3 DNA follows: TGCGCCAGCAGCCCCCGACAAACGGGGATATCCTACAATGAGCAGTTCTTC.

The V gene is TRBV5-6, the J gene TRBJ1-5; tentative D call: TRBD1 (5 bases). Trimming left V 6 bases short and J 5 bases short, with 12 bases between. The germline V gene encodes CDR1 SGHDT and CDR2 YYEEEE. CDR3 length: 13 residues. In nucleotides, the CDR3 is TGTGCCAGCAACGGACACAGGCATCAGCCCCAGCATTTT. Its translation: CASNGHRHQPQHF.

V and J are TRBV28 and TRBJ2-7, with D tentatively TRBD1 or TRBD2 (5 bases each). Trimming removed 5 bases at V and 4 bases at J, with 15 bases between. CDR3 length: 14 amino acids. Germline V gives CDR1 MDHEN, CDR2 SYDVKM. The CDR3 loop is CASSLIGGRYEQYF. CDR3 sequence (DNA): TGTGCCAGCAGTCTTATTGGGGGAAGGTACGAGCAGTACTTC.

The gene calls are TRBV7-9 and TRBJ2-2, with 8 bases fitting TRBD2. Per germline, CDR1 SEHNR and CDR2 FQNEAQ (reference sequence). V shed 10 bases and J 6 bases; nucleotides not matched to a gene: 10. This CDR3 comprises 14 residues. CDR3 amino acids: CAIPERERAGELFF. The CDR3 region has the DNA TGTGCCATCCCGGAGCGGGAGCGCGCCGGGGAGCTGTTTTTT.

The chain has TRBV27 and TRBJ2-2; D gene uncertain. The V end was cut by 5 bases, the J end by 9 bases, with 16 bases between. CDR3 length: 14 amino acids. Germline CDR1 and CDR2: MNHEY and SMNVEV (reference sequence). In nucleotides, the CDR3 is TGTGCCAGCAGTCCCCGAGGACCCCGCAGGGAGCTGTTTTTT. It encodes CASSPRGPRRELFF.

This chain connects TRBV27 to TRBJ2-2; D may be TRBD1 or TRBD2 (5 bases each). Germline V lookup: CDR1 MNHEY, CDR2 SMNVEV (reference sequence). V lost 2 bases and J 4 bases, leaving 14 bases between the germline ends. This CDR3 is 16 amino acids long. The CDR3 DNA reads as TGTGCCAGCAGTTTAATCGAACGGGACGGCACCGGGGAGCTGTTTTTT. Its translation: CASSLIERDGTGELFF.

V usage is TRBV5-6 and J usage is TRBJ2-1; 8 nucleotides line up with TRBD1. This CDR3 comprises 15 residues. Trimming cost V 4 bases and J 8 bases; bases outside gene matches: 11. The germline CDR1 and CDR2 sequences are SGHDT and YYEEEE. The CDR3 DNA follows: TGTGCCAGCAGCCCACAGACAGGGGTGAGGGATGAGCAGTTCTTC. It is translated as CASSPQTGVRDEQFF.

The chain employs TRBV6-5 and TRBJ1-2; possibly TRBD1 for D (6 bases). V was pared by 7 bases and J by 5 bases, with 11 bases between. Germline V gene lookup returns CDR1 MNHEY and CDR2 SVGAGI. This CDR3 has 12 amino acids. CDR3 residues: CASNKQGYGYTF. The CDR3 DNA is TGTGCCAGCAATAAACAGGGATATGGCTACACCTTC.

This rearrangement joins TRBV7-8 to TRBJ2-3; 11 bases are shared with TRBD2. The CDR3 covers 15 residues. Trimming at V came to 7 bases and at J to 6 bases, leaving 9 bases not matched to a gene. Per germline, CDR1 SGHVS and CDR2 FQNEAQ. The chain's CDR3 is CASNSGLAGGDTQYF. The CDR3 DNA is TGTGCCAGCAACTCGGGCTTAGCGGGAGGGGATACGCAGTATTTT.

CDR3 coding DNA: TGCGCCAGCAGCTTGGGAGTCGAGAACACCGGGGAGCTGTTTTTT. It codes for CASSLGVENTGELFF. The chain carries TRBV5-1 and TRBJ2-2, with D unresolved. V lost 0 bases to trimming and J lost 1 base, with 7 bases between them. The length of the CDR3 is 15 residues. Germline CDR1 reads SGHRS; CDR2 reads YFSETQ.

The gene calls are TRBV28 and TRBJ1-5, with D maybe TRBD1 (5 bases). The V gene's germline CDR1 is MDHEN and CDR2 SYDVKM. This CDR3 region has 17 residues. The V and J ends lost 4 bases and 0 bases respectively, with 16 bases between them. The CDR3 here is CASSSPSGGDSNQPQHF. DNA of the CDR3: TGTGCCAGCAGTTCCCCCTCGGGGGGGGATAGCAATCAGCCCCAGCATTTT.

This clone was counted a single time. This chain uses TRBV6-1 with TRBJ1-4; D is perhaps TRBD1 (5 bases). Per the germline V gene, CDR1 is MNHNS and CDR2 is SASEGT. The CDR3 length is 15 residues. V lost 0 bases, J lost 5 bases, and 10 bases lay in between. The CDR3 bases are TGTGCCAGCAGTGAAGCTGGGGGAGGGAATGAAAAACTGTTTTTT. Translation gives CASSEAGGGNEKLFF.

This chain connects TRBV9 to TRBJ2-2; D is unresolved. Trimming stripped 0 bases from V and 2 bases from J, with 8 bases between. The CDR3 runs to 15 residues. Germline CDR1 SGDLS, CDR2 YYNGEE. CDR3 DNA: TGTGCCAGCAGCGTAGAATCGAGAAACACCGGGGAGCTGTTTTTT. It codes for CASSVESRNTGELFF.

The J gene is TRBJ1-2, the V gene TRBV4-1; D uncertain. The CDR3 totals 14 residues. V shed 3 bases and J shed 8 bases, with 16 bases lying between them. Per germline, CDR1 MGHRA and CDR2 YSYEKL. The CDR3 DNA sequence: TGCGCCAGCAGCCAGACCCACATCGCGGGGGGCTACACCTTC. It specifies CASSQTHIAGGYTF.

CDR3 nucleotides: TGTGCCAGCAGACACAGCGGGGAGCTGTTTTTT. As protein: CASRHSGELFF. The chain links TRBV6-6 to TRBJ2-2, with unresolved D. V shed 6 bases and J shed 7 bases, with 6 bases lying between them. Germline CDR1 reads MNHNY; CDR2 reads SVGAGI (reference sequence). The CDR3 has 11 amino acids.

This clone appeared a single time. The J gene is TRBJ1-4, the V gene TRBV27, with TRBD1 as a possible D gene (6 bases). Germline V lookup: CDR1 MNHEY, CDR2 SMNVEV (reference sequence). This CDR3 is 16 amino acids long. V lost 7 bases, J lost 8 bases, and 23 bases lay in between. Written as DNA, the CDR3 is TGTGCCAGCACCCCGTTTGGAGGGGGTTATAAGGAAAAACTGTTTTTT. Translation: CASTPFGGGYKEKLFF.

Remarks on this clone: At one end, the junction sequence differs from germline, possibly due to a read error. The rearrangement links TRBV9 to TRBJ1-2; tentative D call: TRBD1 (6 bases). This CDR3 contains 13 residues. Germline CDR1 SGDLS, CDR2 YYNGEE. CDR3 coding DNA: TGTGCCAGCAGCGGACACTACAGGGACCGCACCCACTTC. Amino acid sequence: CASSGHYRDRTHF.

Points on this clone: The sample holds other DNA sequences that translate to the same CDR3. The chain joins TRBV7-9 to TRBJ2-7; D gene unclear. Germline loops: CDR1 SEHNR, CDR2 FQNEAQ (reference sequence). This CDR3 has 12 amino acids. V was pared by 4 bases and J by 3 bases, with 7 bases between. The CDR3 here is CASSSQVYEQYF. CDR3 bases: TGTGCCAGCAGCTCCCAGGTCTACGAGCAGTACTTC.

The V gene is TRBV7-9, the J gene TRBJ2-3; perhaps TRBD2 as D (6 bases). CDR1 is SEHNR, CDR2 FQNEAQ, per germline (reference sequence). This CDR3 region has 16 residues. Deletions cut 0 bases from V and 2 bases from J, with 12 bases between. The CDR3 spells CASSLAARDVTDTQYF. CDR3 nucleotide sequence: TGTGCCAGCAGCTTAGCTGCGCGGGACGTCACAGATACGCAGTATTTT.